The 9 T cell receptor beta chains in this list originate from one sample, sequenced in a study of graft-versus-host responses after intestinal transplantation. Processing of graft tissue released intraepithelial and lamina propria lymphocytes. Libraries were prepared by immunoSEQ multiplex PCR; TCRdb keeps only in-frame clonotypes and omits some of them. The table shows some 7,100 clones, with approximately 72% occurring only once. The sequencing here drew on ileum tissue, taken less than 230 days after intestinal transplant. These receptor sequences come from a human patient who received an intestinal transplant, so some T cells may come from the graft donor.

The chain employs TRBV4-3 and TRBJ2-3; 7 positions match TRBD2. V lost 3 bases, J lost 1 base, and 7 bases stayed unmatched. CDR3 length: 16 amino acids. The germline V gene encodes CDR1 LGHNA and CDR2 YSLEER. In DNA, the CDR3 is TGCGCCAGCAGCCAGAAGAGCGGGGTGCGCACAGATACGCAGTATTTT. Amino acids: CASSQKSGVRTDTQYF.

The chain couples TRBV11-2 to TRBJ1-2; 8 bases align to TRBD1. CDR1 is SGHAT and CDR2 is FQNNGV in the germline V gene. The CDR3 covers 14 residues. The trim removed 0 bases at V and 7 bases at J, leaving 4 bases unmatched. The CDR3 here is CASSLDPGGSGYTF. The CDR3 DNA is TGTGCCAGCAGCTTAGACCCAGGGGGCAGTGGCTACACCTTC. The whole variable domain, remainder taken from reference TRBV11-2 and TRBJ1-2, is EAGVAQSPRYKIIEKRQSVAFWCNPISGHATLYWYQQILGQGPKLLIQFQNNGVVDDSQLPKDRFSAERLKGVDSTLKIQPAKLEDSAVYLCASSLDPGGSGYTFGSGTRLTVV.

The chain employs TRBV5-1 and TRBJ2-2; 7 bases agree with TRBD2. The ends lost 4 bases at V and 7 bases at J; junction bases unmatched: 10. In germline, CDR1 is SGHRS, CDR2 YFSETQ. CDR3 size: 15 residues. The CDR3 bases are TGCGCCAGCAGCCCGGGGGGTGTCGGTGTCGGGGAGCTGTTTTTT. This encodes CASSPGGVGVGELFF.

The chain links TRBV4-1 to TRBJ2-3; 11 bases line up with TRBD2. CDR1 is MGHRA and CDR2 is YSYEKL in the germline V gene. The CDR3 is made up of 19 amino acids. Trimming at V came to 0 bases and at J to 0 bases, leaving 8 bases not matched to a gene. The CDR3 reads CASSQDPRLAGSSTDTQYF. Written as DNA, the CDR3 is TGCGCCAGCAGCCAAGATCCCCGACTAGCGGGGTCCAGCACAGATACGCAGTATTTT.

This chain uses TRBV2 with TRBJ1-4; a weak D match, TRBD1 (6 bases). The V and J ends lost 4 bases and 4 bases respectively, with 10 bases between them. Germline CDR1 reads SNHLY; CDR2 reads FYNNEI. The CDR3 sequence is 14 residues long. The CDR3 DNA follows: TGTGCCAGCAGTGGACAGGTTAATAATGAAAAACTGTTTTTT. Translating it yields CASSGQVNNEKLFF.

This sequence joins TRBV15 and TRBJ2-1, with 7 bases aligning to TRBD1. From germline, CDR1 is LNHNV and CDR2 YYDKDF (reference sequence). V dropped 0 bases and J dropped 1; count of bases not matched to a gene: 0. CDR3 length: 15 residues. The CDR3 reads CATSRDRGSYNEQFF. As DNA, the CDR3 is TGTGCCACCAGCAGAGACAGGGGGTCCTACAATGAGCAGTTCTTC.

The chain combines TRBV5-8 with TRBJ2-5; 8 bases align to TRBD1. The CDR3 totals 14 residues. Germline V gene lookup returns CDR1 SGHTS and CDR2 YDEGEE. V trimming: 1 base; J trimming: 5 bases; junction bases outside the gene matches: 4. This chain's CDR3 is CASSLKTGEETQYF. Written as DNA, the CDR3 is TGTGCCAGCAGCTTGAAGACAGGGGAGGAGACCCAGTACTTC.

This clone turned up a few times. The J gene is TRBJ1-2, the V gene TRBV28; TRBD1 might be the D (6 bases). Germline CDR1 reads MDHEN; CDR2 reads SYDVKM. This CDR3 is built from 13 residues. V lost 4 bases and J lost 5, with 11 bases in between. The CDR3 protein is CASSSMGAYGYTF. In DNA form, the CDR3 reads TGTGCCAGCAGTTCCATGGGGGCTTATGGCTACACCTTC.

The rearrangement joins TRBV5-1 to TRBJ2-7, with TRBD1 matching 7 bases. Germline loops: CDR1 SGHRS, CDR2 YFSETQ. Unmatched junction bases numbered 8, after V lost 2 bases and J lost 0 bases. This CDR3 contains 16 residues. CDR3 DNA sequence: TGCGCCAGCAGCTTCGACAGGGTACCCCTCTCCTACGAGCAGTACTTC. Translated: CASSFDRVPLSYEQYF.